This is a list of T cell receptor beta chains from one sample in a study of cytomegalovirus exposure and HLA in healthy donors. TCRdb's table, derived via immunoSEQ multiplex PCR, lists solely in-frame clones and lacks some. Of 100,000 to 150,000 clones listed, 75% to 80% are singletons. Sequencing input: PBMCs. The receptors were gathered from a woman between 40 and 50 years old in good health and CMV-seronegative. Each CDR3 is given with its conserved first and last residue. Fields, in order: V gene, clone size, CDR3 protein. The listing skips clone size in some rows; elsewhere it reads once, few, many or a size class.

TRBV13,-,CASNGDRDLSGANVLTF
TRBV7-6,-,CASSPAPRDTEAFF
TRBV2,once,CASTPTGNEKLFF
TRBV5-1,-,CASSFSLAGAGELFF
TRBV5-1,-,CATKKAGVTDTQYF
TRBV19,-,CASSASDGGGYTF
TRBV28,-,CASSFRDRAANIQYF
TRBV4-3,-,CASSQDPAHTYNEQFF
TRBV7-9,-,CSSSLGAGELFF
TRBV27,-,CASSPFLSGLSSYEQYF
TRBV5-1,-,CASSSDPSGNTIYF
TRBV4-2,few,CASSQASPGQGLGEANEKLFF
TRBV5-6,-,CASSLGWTGVSYEQYF
TRBV11-2,-,CASSPTRDLYNEQFF
TRBV7-9,few,CASSLSTGELFF
TRBV14,-,CASSHLSGANGLTF
TRBV5-1,-,CASSLDRVDTEAFF
TRBV5-1,-,CASSLAQGLDTIYF
TRBV28,-,CASSSSGRAIEQYF
TRBV19,-,CASSTGTGGTEAFF
TRBV7-9,-,CASSPSGAGSNSPLHF
TRBV10-2,-,CASRDTGGTETQYF
TRBV7-9,-,CASSPGGDTEAFF
TRBV2,-,CASSSGTNKETQYF
TRBV6-6,-,CASSSPGLADYEQYF
TRBV6-6,-,CASSTLAGGLNEQFF
TRBV27,-,CASSFLASTYEQYF
TRBV5-1,-,CASSYASYLAGLSYNEQFF
TRBV28,-,CASTLSGGAFF